The subject of this entry is one T cell receptor (beta chain). Its antigen is undetermined. This record belongs to a study of cytomegalovirus exposure and HLA in healthy donors. The study, taken as a whole, reports: Some V segments, TRBV6-2 and TRBV6-3 among them, were indistinguishable and were therefore excluded. Earlier results showed most TCR beta V segments being productive about 87% or about 30% of the time. The authors later found TCR association rates varying by HLA locus, with DRB1 most and HLA-C fewest.

Germline CDR1 reads ENHRY; CDR2 reads SYGVKD. V shed 6 bases, J shed 2 bases, and the junction held 10 bases outside the gene matches. The CDR3 extends over 17 amino acids. The PCR ran on 60 Vbeta and 13 Jbeta primers. The protocol was immunoSEQ multiplex PCR, while the TCRdb copy is restricted to in-frame clones and leaves out a portion. This table holds under 150,000 clones, roughly 80% found once. This sequence was found in a girl aged 2 to 10 in good health and CMV-seronegative. Material for sequencing was PBMCs. The J gene is TRBJ2-1, the V gene TRBV10-3; 10 bases align to TRBD1. This CDR3 is CAIRDSTGGSTYNEQFF. The CDR3 nucleotides read TGTGCCATCAGGGATTCGACAGGGGGCTCCACCTACAATGAGCAGTTCTTC.